Listed below are T cell receptor beta chains from one sample, sequenced in a study of shared clonotypes between healthy human individuals. Measured with immunoSEQ multiplex PCR; TCRdb has only the in-frame clones, and not every one. Found here are 2,500,000 or so clones, less than 95% of them singletons; the top ten hold roughly 0.34%. Specimen: naive CD4+ T cells from PBMCs. These receptors were taken from a man younger than 30 in good health. Some clones in this sample may be carry-over from other donors' samples. CDR3s include the opening cysteine and the closing phenylalanine or tryptophan. Each record gives: V gene, J gene, clone size, D gene, CDR3 DNA, CDR3 protein. D genes are given only for firm matches. A clone size is listed for some rows: how often the clone was seen (once, few, many), or a class if it is expanded.

>TRBV5-1|TRBJ2-1|-|-
TGCGCCAGCAGCCCGGAGACCCGGGGCTACAATGAGCAGTTCTTC
CASSPETRGYNEQFF
>TRBV30|TRBJ1-5|-|-
TGTGCCTGGGGAGGCACTGGGACGGGTCAGCCCCAGCATTTT
CAWGGTGTGQPQHF
>TRBV5-1|TRBJ2-7|-|TRBD1
TGCGCCAGCAGCCTCGACAGGGTCCGAGGCGAGCAGTACTTC
CASSLDRVRGEQYF
>TRBV7-8|TRBJ2-3|-|-
TGTGCCAGCAGCCCATTCTTCCGGGACAGCACAGATACGCAGTATTTT
CASSPFFRDSTDTQYF
>TRBV6-5|TRBJ2-7|-|-
TGTGCCAGCAGTTACAGGGCGGCAAACGAGCAGTACTTC
CASSYRAANEQYF
>TRBV5-1|TRBJ2-2|-|-
TGCGCCAGCAGCTTGGCACTACACGGGGGCACCGGGGAGCTGTTTTTT
CASSLALHGGTGELFF
>TRBV7-8|TRBJ2-1|-|TRBD2
TGTGCCAGCAGCTTAGGGCGAGCGGGAGTTCCCTACAATGAGCAGTTCTTC
CASSLGRAGVPYNEQFF
>TRBV7-9|TRBJ2-1|-|TRBD1
TGTGCCAGCAGGGCGGACAGGGTAAAAGATGAGCAGTTCTTC
CASRADRVKDEQFF
>TRBV5-1|TRBJ2-6|once|-
TGCGCCAGCAGCTTGTACGGTGGGGCCAACGTCCTGACTTTC
CASSLYGGANVLTF
>TRBV2|TRBJ1-2|-|-
TGTGCCAGCAGCAGACAGGAAAACTATGGCTACACCTTC
CASSRQENYGYTF
>TRBV28|TRBJ2-6|-|-
TGTGCCAGCAGCCAAGTGGGGGGCTTTGGGGCCAACGTCCTGACTTTC
CASSQVGGFGANVLTF
>TRBV7-9|TRBJ1-6|-|TRBD1
TGTGCCGGATGGGACAGTAAGAATTCACCCCTCCACTTT
CAGWDSKNSPLHF
>TRBV7-2|TRBJ2-3|-|-
TGTGCCAGCAGCTTAGAAGGGTTAACGCAGTATTTT
CASSLEGLTQYF
>TRBV28|TRBJ2-1|-|TRBD2
TGTGCCAGCAGTCAACTAACTAGCGGGAGAGGGAATGAGCAGTTCTTC
CASSQLTSGRGNEQFF
>TRBV25-1|TRBJ1-6|-|TRBD1
TGTGCCAGCAGTGGGACAGGGGGTAATTCACCCCTCCACTTT
CASSGTGGNSPLHF
>TRBV28|TRBJ2-5|-|-
TGTGCCACCAACCCCTTGGGGGAGACCCAGTACTTC
CATNPLGETQYF
>TRBV2|TRBJ2-5|-|-
TGTGCCAGCAGTCAGGGGGGAGAGACCCAGTACTTC
CASSQGGETQYF
>TRBV5-1|TRBJ2-1|-|-
TGCGCCAGCAGCTTCCCCGGGGCCGGAAATGAGCAGTTCTTC
CASSFPGAGNEQFF
>TRBV6-1|TRBJ2-5|-|-
TGTGCCAGCAGGCCCGGGGCCGTAGAGACCCAGTACTTC
CASRPGAVETQYF
>TRBV2|TRBJ1-1|-|TRBD1
TGTGCCATAGTAAAGTACGGTCGGACAGGGGACACTGAAGCTTTCTTT
CAIVKYGRTGDTEAFF
>TRBV11-2|TRBJ2-1|-|-
TGTGCCAGCAGCTTAGGGAGTACGCTAAATGAGCAGTTCTTC
CASSLGSTLNEQFF
>TRBV5-4|TRBJ2-3|-|-
TGTGCCAGCAGCGGGGGTGGGTCTAGCACAGATACGCAGTATTTT
CASSGGGSSTDTQYF
>TRBV29-1|TRBJ1-1|-|-
TGCAGCGTTGTCGGACCTACAGGGTCGGTGGCTTTCTTT
CSVVGPTGSVAFF
>TRBV28|TRBJ1-1|-|-
TGTGCCAGCACGGGTCATGCGGGGGGCACTGAAGCTTTCTTT
CASTGHAGGTEAFF
>TRBV4-2|TRBJ1-6|-|-
TGTGCCAGCAGCCAAGGTGGACGGGAATATTCACCCCTCCACTTT
CASSQGGREYSPLHF
>TRBV28|TRBJ1-4|-|-
TGTGCCAGCAGCGCCCTTCGGGGGCGCTATAATGAAAAACTGTTTTTT
CASSALRGRYNEKLFF
>TRBV19|TRBJ2-7|-|TRBD2
TGTGCCAGTAGTATCTTTGGAGCGGGAGACTCCTACGAGCAGTACTTC
CASSIFGAGDSYEQYF
>TRBV6-5|TRBJ2-5|-|-
TGTGCCAGCAGTTACTCTTGGGTTGAGACCCAGTACTTC
CASSYSWVETQYF
>TRBV7-2|TRBJ2-5|-|-
TGTGCCAGCAGCTTAGGTTCAGTCTCCCAGTACTTC
CASSLGSVSQYF
>TRBV18|TRBJ2-7|-|-
TGTGCCAGCTCACCCGGGACGGTTAACTACGAGCAGTACTTC
CASSPGTVNYEQYF
>TRBV18|TRBJ1-5|-|TRBD1
TGTGCCAGCTCACGCACAGGGGGCGCTGGCGACCAGCCCCAGCATTTT
CASSRTGGAGDQPQHF
>TRBV5-1|TRBJ2-3|once|TRBD1
TGCGCCAGCAGCTTTAGACAGGGGGTTGCAGATACGCAGTATTTT
CASSFRQGVADTQYF
>TRBV7-3|TRBJ2-5|-|TRBD2
TGTGCCAGCAGCAATAGCGGGGGCGAGACCCAGTACTTC
CASSNSGGETQYF